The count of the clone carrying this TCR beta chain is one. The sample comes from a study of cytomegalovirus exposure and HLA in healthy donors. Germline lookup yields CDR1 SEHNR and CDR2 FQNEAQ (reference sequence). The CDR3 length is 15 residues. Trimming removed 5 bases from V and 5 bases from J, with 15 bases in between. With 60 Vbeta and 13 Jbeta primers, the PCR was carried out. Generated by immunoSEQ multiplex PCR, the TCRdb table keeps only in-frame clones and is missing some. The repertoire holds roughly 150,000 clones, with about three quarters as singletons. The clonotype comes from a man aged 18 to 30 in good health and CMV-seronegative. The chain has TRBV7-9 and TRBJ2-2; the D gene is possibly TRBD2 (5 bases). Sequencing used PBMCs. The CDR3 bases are TGTGCCAGCAGCCCTAGTGGGGAGCCGACCGGGGAGCTGTTTTTT. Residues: CASSPSGEPTGELFF. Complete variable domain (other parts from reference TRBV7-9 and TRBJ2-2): DTGVSQNPRHKITKRGQNVTFRCDPISEHNRLYWYRQTLGQGPEFLTYFQNEAQLEKSRLLSDRFSAERPKGSFSTLEIQRTEQGDSAMYLCASSPSGEPTGELFFGEGSRLTVL.